Listed below are T cell receptor beta chains from one sample, sequenced in a study of cytotoxic CD8 clonotypes in ibrutinib-treated CLL. The data were produced by immunoSEQ multiplex PCR, yet TCRdb's version contains in-frame clones alone and is incomplete. The sample lists around 140,000 clones, 80% to 90% occurring once. This specimen consisted of PBMCs, obtained after 24 months of ibrutinib treatment. The receptor source for this set is a human donor with chronic lymphocytic leukemia. Each CDR3 is given with its conserved first and last residue. The D gene is left open where the match is weak. Clone size is not always given. Where it is, it says once, few, many or a class for expanded clones.

size	J	D	V	CDR3	DNA
.	TRBJ1-2	.	TRBV28	CASSFSWDYGYTF	TGTGCCAGCAGTTTTAGTTGGGACTATGGCTACACCTTC
.	TRBJ2-7	TRBD2	TRBV11-3	CASSLGLGLAGGTSYEQYF	TGTGCCAGCAGCTTAGGCCTCGGACTAGCGGGAGGAACCTCCTACGAGCAGTACTTC
.	TRBJ2-2	.	TRBV6-5	CASSYPGVGTGELFF	TGTGCCAGCAGTTACCCAGGGGTGGGCACCGGGGAGCTGTTTTTT
.	TRBJ2-3	TRBD1	TRBV7-9	CASSYDRADTQYF	TGTGCCAGCAGCTACGACAGGGCAGATACGCAGTATTTT
.	TRBJ2-1	.	TRBV29-1	CSTTGFGRENREQFF	TGCAGCACTACAGGGTTTGGTAGAGAGAACCGTGAGCAGTTCTTC
.	TRBJ1-3	.	TRBV7-9	CASSLGTASGNTIYF	TGTGCCAGCAGCCTCGGGACCGCATCTGGAAACACCATATATTTT
.	TRBJ2-5	TRBD2	TRBV5-1	CASSLGRQRGATIQETQYF	TGCGCCAGCAGCTTGGGCCGCCAGCGGGGGGCTACTATCCAAGAGACCCAGTACTTC
.	TRBJ2-5	.	TRBV6-5	CASSSPGGPETQYF	TGTGCCAGCAGTTCGCCTGGGGGGCCAGAGACCCAGTACTTC
.	TRBJ1-5	.	TRBV10-3	CAISERETGQPQHF	TGTGCCATCAGTGAAAGGGAGACAGGTCAGCCCCAGCATTTT
.	TRBJ1-4	.	TRBV19	CASSMMRSEKLFF	TGTGCCAGTAGTATGATGAGGAGTGAAAAACTGTTTTTT
.	TRBJ2-3	TRBD2	TRBV4-2	CASSQDVAGGTDTQYF	TGTGCCAGCAGCCAAGATGTAGCGGGAGGCACAGATACGCAGTATTTT
.	TRBJ2-1	.	TRBV2	CASSEIAGYNEQFF	TGTGCCAGCAGTGAAATTGCCGGGTACAATGAGCAGTTCTTC
.	TRBJ1-3	.	TRBV18	CASSPPRANSGNTIYF	TGTGCCAGCTCACCGCCCCGTGCGAACTCTGGAAACACCATATATTTT
.	TRBJ2-3	.	TRBV9	CASSVGLAQTDTQYF	TGTGCCAGCAGCGTAGGGCTAGCGCAAACAGATACGCAGTATTTT
.	TRBJ2-2	TRBD1	TRBV9	CASSARTGQGSGELFF	TGTGCCAGCAGCGCCCGGACGGGACAGGGAAGCGGGGAGCTGTTTTTT
.	TRBJ2-3	TRBD2	TRBV4-2	CASSNLAGTSATDTQYF	TGTGCCAGCAGCAACCTAGCAGGGACTAGCGCGACAGATACGCAGTATTTT
once	TRBJ2-7	TRBD2	TRBV4-2	CASSPGRGSYEQYF	TGTGCCAGCAGCCCGGGGAGGGGCTCCTACGAGCAGTACTTC
once	TRBJ1-5	TRBD1	TRBV7-9	CASSLGTGRDQPQHF	TGTGCCAGCAGCTTAGGGACAGGGAGGGATCAGCCCCAGCATTTT
.	TRBJ1-1	.	TRBV10-2	CVSHGGGGTEAFF	TGCGTCTCCCACGGTGGGGGAGGAACTGAAGCTTTCTTT
few	TRBJ2-3	.	TRBV27	CASRSRGLFTDTQYF	TGTGCCAGCAGATCCCGGGGGCTCTTTACAGATACGCAGTATTTT
.	TRBJ1-4	.	TRBV27	CASSLRQEVGGKLFF	TGTGCCAGCAGTTTAAGGCAGGAGGTGGGAGGAAAACTGTTTTTT
many	TRBJ2-1	.	TRBV7-3	CASSGMNNEQFF	TGTGCCAGCAGCGGGATGAACAATGAGCAGTTCTTC
once	TRBJ2-5	.	TRBV9	CASSVSRSIMGSSQETQYF	TGTGCCAGCAGCGTCAGCCGATCTATCATGGGGAGTAGTCAAGAGACCCAGTACTTC
.	TRBJ2-3	TRBD1	TRBV5-6	CASSFSWIGTGGTDTQYF	TGTGCCAGCAGCTTTTCCTGGATCGGGACAGGGGGAACAGATACGCAGTATTTT
.	TRBJ1-4	TRBD1	TRBV5-4	CASSLDGTARGKLFF	TGTGCCAGCAGCTTGGATGGGACAGCTCGTGGAAAACTGTTTTTT
.	TRBJ2-1	.	TRBV7-9	CASSPRGGNREMRNEQFF	TGTGCCAGCAGCCCTAGAGGGGGGAACAGGGAAATGAGGAATGAGCAGTTCTTC
few	TRBJ2-7	TRBD2	TRBV27	CASSQGLAGTYEQYF	TGTGCCAGCAGCCAGGGACTAGCGGGAACTTACGAGCAGTACTTC
.	TRBJ2-7	.	TRBV28	CASSPPWSYEQYF	TGTGCCAGCAGTCCTCCCTGGAGCTACGAGCAGTACTTC
once	TRBJ2-1	.	TRBV5-1	CASSSGNGGFNEQFF	TGCGCCAGCAGCTCCGGAAATGGCGGGTTCAATGAGCAGTTCTTC
.	TRBJ1-5	.	TRBV7-2	CASSLDWANQPQHF	TGTGCCAGCAGCTTAGATTGGGCGAATCAGCCCCAGCATTTT
.	TRBJ2-5	TRBD1	TRBV29-1	CSVRTGIETQYF	TGCAGCGTCCGGACAGGGATAGAGACCCAGTACTTC
.	TRBJ2-2	TRBD1	TRBV7-8	CASSQTGTGELFF	TGTGCCAGCAGTCAGACAGGGACCGGGGAGCTGTTTTTT
.	TRBJ2-7	.	TRBV28	CATWDPHSYEQYF	TGTGCCACCTGGGACCCCCATTCCTACGAGCAGTACTTC
.	TRBJ1-4	.	TRBV9	CASSVGYGSRTGLGTATNEKLFF	TGTGCCAGCAGCGTAGGATATGGAAGCCGCACGGGACTTGGAACTGCAACTAATGAAAAACTGTTTTTT
.	TRBJ2-1	.	TRBV15	CATSRDEMRGEQFF	TGTGCCACCAGCAGAGATGAGATGAGGGGAGAGCAGTTCTTC
.	TRBJ1-2	TRBD1	TRBV4-2	CASSQLEAPGQRTYGYTF	TGTGCCAGCAGCCAACTGGAGGCCCCGGGACAGAGGACCTATGGCTACACCTTC
once	TRBJ1-2	.	TRBV5-8	CASSLALQAFYGYTF	TGTGCCAGCAGCTTGGCTCTACAGGCCTTCTATGGCTACACCTTC
.	TRBJ2-6	.	TRBV5-4	CASGEASSGANVLTF	TGTGCCAGCGGCGAGGCGAGCTCTGGGGCCAACGTCCTGACTTTC
once	TRBJ1-5	.	TRBV2	CASVGQSNQPQHF	TGTGCCAGCGTTGGCCAGAGCAATCAGCCCCAGCATTTT
.	TRBJ1-1	TRBD1	TRBV6-5	CASSRQGAPVF	TGTGCCAGCAGCAGACAGGGGGCGCCGGTCTTT
once	TRBJ1-2	.	TRBV28	CASGRIYGYTF	TGTGCCAGCGGACGGATCTATGGCTACACCTTC
.	TRBJ1-5	.	TRBV28	CASSLIGGIQPQHF	TGTGCCAGCAGTTTAATAGGGGGGATTCAGCCCCAGCATTTT
.	TRBJ1-5	TRBD1	TRBV28	CASSTPGQGWQPQHF	TGTGCCAGCAGTACTCCGGGACAGGGTTGGCAGCCCCAGCATTTT
.	TRBJ1-5	.	TRBV28	CASSSTRGGWNQPQHF	TGTGCCAGCAGCTCAACACGGGGGGGTTGGAATCAGCCCCAGCATTTT
.	TRBJ2-7	.	TRBV27	CASSSDSAYEQYF	TGTGCCAGCAGTTCGGACTCGGCCTACGAGCAGTACTTC
.	TRBJ2-6	.	TRBV4-1	CASSQDMVGSGANVLTF	TGCGCCAGCAGCCAAGATATGGTGGGCTCTGGGGCCAACGTCCTGACTTTC
.	TRBJ1-1	TRBD1	TRBV7-8	CASSSQGAGTVNTEAFF	TGTGCCAGCAGCTCACAGGGCGCCGGGACAGTGAACACTGAAGCTTTCTTT
.	TRBJ1-2	TRBD1	TRBV11-2	CASSLGGLGQHYGYTF	TGTGCCAGCAGCTTAGGGGGGCTGGGACAGCACTATGGCTACACCTTC
.	TRBJ2-7	TRBD1	TRBV7-9	CASSFSWDSYEQYF	TGTGCCAGCAGCTTCTCATGGGACAGCTACGAGCAGTACTTC
.	TRBJ1-6	.	TRBV7-9	CASNGGGYNSPLHF	TGTGCCAGCAACGGGGGCGGGTATAATTCACCCCTCCACTTT
.	TRBJ2-7	.	TRBV19	CASSIEPQGIDEQYF	TGTGCCAGTAGTATTGAGCCCCAGGGCATCGACGAGCAGTACTTC
.	TRBJ1-6	TRBD1	TRBV10-3	CATEQGAGSPLHF	TGTGCCACCGAGCAGGGGGCAGGTTCACCCCTCCACTTT
few	TRBJ2-5	.	TRBV18	CASSPGVEETQYF	TGTGCCAGCTCACCCGGGGTGGAGGAGACCCAGTACTTC
.	TRBJ2-5	.	TRBV29-1	CSVEGRVKETQYF	TGCAGCGTTGAAGGCAGGGTAAAAGAGACCCAGTACTTC